Listed below are T cell receptor beta chains from one sample, sequenced in a study of blood T cell repertoires in COVID-19. The assay was immunoSEQ multiplex PCR, and TCRdb's table has in-frame clones only and misses some. This table holds 250,000 to 300,000 clones, 88% found once. Sequences were obtained from peripheral blood. All receptors come from a woman aged 25 to 39 with COVID-19, enrolled during active disease. CDR3s include the opening cysteine and the closing phenylalanine or tryptophan. A D gene is named only where the DNA matches it firmly. Some rows mark clone size as missing; the rest say once, few, many or name a class of expanded clone.

>TRBJ1-6|TRBV2|.|13|.
TGTGCCAGCAGGCGAGAGGGGGTTTCACCCCTCCACTTT
CASRREGVSPLHF
>TRBJ2-7|TRBV28|.|15|few
TGTGCCAGCAGTACCTTACTAAAAGGACACTACGAGCAGTACTTC
CASSTLLKGHYEQYF
>TRBJ2-7|TRBV5-1|.|16|once
TGCGCCAGCAGCCCCCAGGCAGGGGCCATAACCTACGAGCAGTACTTC
CASSPQAGAITYEQYF
>TRBJ2-7|TRBV6-5|.|13|.
TGTGCCAGCAGCCGTACTAGGTCGAGCGAGCAGTACTTC
CASSRTRSSEQYF
>TRBJ2-5|TRBV24-1|TRBD2|15|.
TGTGCCACCAGTGATTTATCTAGCGGGATGAAGACCCAGTACTTC
CATSDLSSGMKTQYF
>TRBJ2-7|TRBV19|TRBD2|14|.
TGTGCCAGTAGCCTAGCGGGAGGGCCCGACGAGCAGTACTTC
CASSLAGGPDEQYF
>TRBJ2-7|TRBV18|TRBD1|13|.
TGTGCCAGCTCTTCAAATACAGGGGGCGAGCAGTACTTC
CASSSNTGGEQYF
>TRBJ1-1|TRBV9|TRBD1|15|.
TGTGCCAGCAGCGTAGTGGGACAGGGGGACACTGAAGCTTTCTTT
CASSVVGQGDTEAFF
>TRBJ2-5|TRBV2|TRBD2|19|few
TGTGCCAGCAGGGGGATGTCGGGGGTTACACTAGCGGGAGCGGAGACCCAGTACTTC
CASRGMSGVTLAGAETQYF
>TRBJ1-3|TRBV29-1|.|13|once
TGCAGCGTAGTTTACAGTTCTGGAAACACCATATATTTT
CSVVYSSGNTIYF
>TRBJ2-3|TRBV27|.|14|.
TGTGCCAGCAGTCGGGCCGGGGAGTCAGATACGCAGTATTTT
CASSRAGESDTQYF
>TRBJ2-2|TRBV28|.|16|.
TGTGCCAGCAGTTTACCCTCCCAGATGAACACCGGGGAGCTGTTTTTT
CASSLPSQMNTGELFF
>TRBJ2-3|TRBV25-1|.|16|.
TGTGCCAGCAGTCCCACGTCGGGGTCCCCAATAGATACGCAGTATTTT
CASSPTSGSPIDTQYF
>TRBJ2-2|TRBV4-1|TRBD2|17|.
TGCGCCAGCAGCCAAGGGATAGCGGGAATAGTAGTCGGGGAGCTGTTTTTT
CASSQGIAGIVVGELFF
>TRBJ2-1|TRBV30|.|17|.
TGTGCCTGGAGTGTACGATGGTTGGAGAGCTCCTACAATGAGCAGTTCTTC
CAWSVRWLESSYNEQFF
>TRBJ2-2|TRBV5-1|.|15|.
TGCGCCAGCAGCTCCCTGACAGGAGGTACCGGGGAGCTGTTTTTT
CASSSLTGGTGELFF
>TRBJ1-2|TRBV19|.|13|.
TGTGCCAGTAGCCCCACGGTGGACTATGGCTACACCTTC
CASSPTVDYGYTF
>TRBJ2-7|TRBV7-2|TRBD2|14|.
TGTGCCAGCAGCTTGGCTAGCGGTACCTACGAGCAGTACTTC
CASSLASGTYEQYF
>TRBJ2-1|TRBV4-1|.|16|.
TGCGCCAGCTCCCCGGCTAGCGCGAGCTCCTACAATGAGCAGTTCTTC
CASSPASASSYNEQFF
>TRBJ2-1|TRBV9|.|14|.
TGTGCCAGCAGCGTAGTTGCTAGTAATAGTGAGCAGTTCTTC
CASSVVASNSEQFF
>TRBJ1-2|TRBV5-1|.|13|.
TGCGCCAGCAGCTTGTCCAACTACTATGGCTACACCTTC
CASSLSNYYGYTF
>TRBJ1-2|TRBV6-1|TRBD1|15|.
TGTGCCAGCAGTGAGACAGGGGCGTCCTCTTGGGGCTACACCTTC
CASSETGASSWGYTF
>TRBJ1-6|TRBV27|.|19|.
TGTGCCAGCAGTTTACGGGGTGGGGGGGGACTCACCTATAATTCACCCCTCCACTTT
CASSLRGGGGLTYNSPLHF
>TRBJ2-2|TRBV19|.|16|.
TGTGCCAGTAGTATGGGGGCCGGACCCAACACCGGGGAGCTGTTTTTT
CASSMGAGPNTGELFF
>TRBJ2-1|TRBV11-2|.|15|.
TGTGCCAGCAGCCCCGTGAGGGACTCGGACAATGAGCAGTTCTTC
CASSPVRDSDNEQFF
>TRBJ2-2|TRBV28|TRBD1|15|.
TGTGCCAGCAGTTTCGGGACAGGGTACGCCGGGGAGCTGTTTTTT
CASSFGTGYAGELFF
>TRBJ2-1|TRBV10-3|.|13|.
TGTGCCATCAGCGATGGACTAACGGATGAGCAGTTCTTC
CAISDGLTDEQFF